This T cell receptor (beta chain) was profiled in a study of T cell responses to AZD1222 COVID-19 vaccine. Overall study: Both about-4-week and about-12-week second-dose recipients were combined. Study-wide results and caveats: A reported finding is that nearly half of spike-specific TCRs target unmutated variant regions. Possibly, clonal diversity was underestimated; donors were largely white British and included more females. Seropositive AZD1222 recipients at baseline numbered only five to seven.

Here immunoSEQ multiplex PCR was the method, and the copy in TCRdb shows in-frame clones only, minus some. The sample comprises roughly 100,000 clones, 88% of which are singletons, and 20% to 25% rests with the top ten. As for this clone: Its antigen is unknown.

The CDR3 loop spans 16 amino acids. V was trimmed by 4 bases and J by 7 bases, leaving 22 bases between them. The germline V gene has CDR1 LGHDT and CDR2 YNNKEL (reference sequence). The J gene is TRBJ1-2, the V gene TRBV3-1 (or the pseudogene TRBV3-2); maybe TRBD1 (6 bases). The sequence derives from an adult in good health. Sequences were derived from peripheral blood, sampled on day 0 of AZD1222 vaccination. The CDR3 here is CASSPQGPPIRCGYTF. CDR3 nucleotides: TGTGCCAGCAGCCCCCAGGGGCCTCCCATTAGATGTGGCTACACCTTC.